Only a few counts were recorded for the clone carrying this TCR beta chain. Trimming took off 1 base at V and 2 bases at J, with 12 bases between the two ends. Looked up from germline, CDR1 is SGHDN and CDR2 is FVKESK. The CDR3 runs 15 residues. This sample is drawn from a study of regulatory T cells in long-lasting Graves disease. According to the study, TCR beta libraries were built with iRepertoire HTBI primers and CDR3-region Arm-PCR. One entry per CDR3 protein, called by TCRdb with MiXCR from the multiplex PCR reads. The top ten clones hold around 12% of a sample with 550,000 to 650,000 distinct CDR3 sequences, more than 15% of them seen once. The time point: newly diagnosed GD, antithyroid drugs for less than 3 months. PBMC RNA was the source of the TCR library. The sample also formed part of further work on T cells in Graves' hyperthyroidism and ophthalmopathy.

The TCR comes from a man between 18 and 35 years old with Graves disease. Sequenced here: peripheral blood mononuclear cells (PBMCs), sampled at new diagnosis, from a patient treated with antithyroid drugs. The rearrangement links TRBV14 to TRBJ2-7; a possible D gene is TRBD1 (6 bases). The CDR3 DNA sequence: TGTGCCAGCAGCCAAGGTTGGAAGGGGGCCTACGAGCAGTACTTC. Translating it yields CASSQGWKGAYEQYF.